The T cell receptor beta chain described here comes from a study of Graves' ophthalmopathy and Graves' hyperthyroidism. Amplification of TCR beta CDR3 regions used RNA transcripts. HTBI primers primed a first-round RT-PCR, and a second-round multiplex PCR followed. TCRdb reprocessed the multiplex PCR reads via MiXCR and lists one record per CDR3 protein. Of under 400,000 distinct CDR3 sequences in the sample, roughly 15% were seen once. This clonotype has ten or more counts. CDR1 SGHAT and CDR2 FQNNGV come from the germline V gene. The CDR3 runs to 16 residues. V shed 1 base, J shed 8 bases, and the junction held 9 bases outside the gene matches.

The chain uses TRBV11-2 and TRBJ2-4; the match to TRBD1 covers 9 bases. Specimen: peripheral blood. This TCR was sampled from an adult man with Graves' ophthalmopathy. In nucleotides, the CDR3 is TGTGCCAGCAGCTTAGGGGACAGGGCTTTAAAGGACATTCAGTACTTC. This gives the protein CASSLGDRALKDIQYF.